This T cell receptor (beta chain) was profiled in a study of neurological immune-mediated disorders. Specified time point: longitudinal time-point 2. This clonotype appeared many times. TCRdb used MiXCR to reprocess the 5' RACE reads, holding one entry per CDR3 protein. The sample yields tens of thousands of distinct CDR3 sequences, about 13% seen once. This clonotype originated in a female donor with HTLV-1-associated myelopathy (HAM/TSP). Sequencing was carried out using PBMCs.

The chain's CDR3 is CASSWRGATSTDTQYF. The CDR3 nucleotides read TGTGCCAGCAGCTGGCGGGGGGCTACTAGCACAGATACGCAGTATTTT. The chain has TRBV7-9 and TRBJ2-3; 8 nucleotides line up with TRBD2. Germline assignment: CDR1 SEHNR and CDR2 FQNEAQ (reference sequence). The CDR3 consists of 16 residues. The V segment lost 4 bases and the J segment 0 bases; nucleotides outside the gene matches: 6.